These T cell receptor beta chains were read from a single sample in a study of blood T cell repertoires in COVID-19. Using immunoSEQ multiplex PCR, the repertoire was profiled, and TCRdb retains in-frame clones only, with some absent. The sample has about 190,000 clones; 75% to 80% are singletons. Material for sequencing was peripheral blood. The receptor set was obtained from a woman aged 65 to 85 with acute or convalescent COVID-19. CDR3s include the opening cysteine and the closing phenylalanine or tryptophan. D genes are given only for firm matches. Rows give clone size only sometimes, using once, few, many, or a class for an expanded clone.

TRBV29-1	.	once	TRBJ1-2	CSVHRLPNYGYTF	TGCAGCGTTCACAGGTTGCCTAACTATGGCTACACCTTC
TRBV7-8	TRBD2	many	TRBJ2-1	CASSLQKLAGGPGEQFF	TGTGCCAGCAGCCTACAAAAACTAGCGGGAGGGCCCGGTGAGCAGTTCTTC
TRBV10-2	.	.	TRBJ1-2	CASSDLEGGGYTF	TGCGCCAGCAGTGACCTGGAGGGTGGTGGCTACACCTTC
TRBV2	.	.	TRBJ1-6	CASSGVRGVHNSPLHF	TGTGCCAGCAGTGGGGTAAGGGGTGTTCATAATTCACCCCTCCACTTT
TRBV10-3	.	once	TRBJ1-3	CAISPGGGVNTIYF	TGTGCCATCAGCCCTGGAGGGGGGGTGAACACCATATATTTT
TRBV19	.	.	TRBJ1-3	CASSIPGQNSGNTIYF	TGTGCCAGTAGTATCCCAGGACAGAACTCTGGAAACACCATATATTTT
TRBV15	.	.	TRBJ2-1	CATSRENAREQFF	TGTGCCACCAGCAGAGAGAATGCGCGTGAGCAGTTCTTC
TRBV5-4	TRBD1	.	TRBJ1-4	CASIRDRVSSQKLFF	TGTGCCAGCATCCGCGACAGGGTTTCAAGTCAAAAACTGTTTTTT
TRBV5-1	TRBD1	.	TRBJ2-5	CASRTGQGRVSETQYF	TGCGCCAGCAGAACCGGACAGGGTAGGGTTTCGGAGACCCAGTACTTC
TRBV5-6	TRBD2	.	TRBJ2-1	CASSLNLAGGEQFF	TGTGCCAGCAGCCTGAACCTAGCGGGAGGTGAGCAGTTCTTC
TRBV6-5	TRBD1	.	TRBJ2-7	CASGNRGSEQYF	TGTGCCAGCGGAAACAGGGGATCCGAGCAGTACTTC
TRBV9	TRBD1	.	TRBJ2-5	CASSVQIETGRYAETQYF	TGTGCCAGCAGCGTCCAAATAGAGACAGGGAGATATGCAGAGACCCAGTACTTC
TRBV18	TRBD2	.	TRBJ2-7	CASSPLRTTGTSGTYEQYF	TGTGCCAGCTCACCATTACGGACAACCGGGACTAGCGGAACCTACGAGCAGTACTTC
TRBV5-8	TRBD2	.	TRBJ2-1	CASSLEVSSGRLSSYNEQFF	TGTGCCAGCAGCTTGGAAGTTTCTAGCGGGCGACTCAGCTCCTACAATGAGCAGTTCTTC
TRBV21-1	.	.	TRBJ2-4	CATRQILAKNIQYF	TGTGCCACCCGACAGATTCTAGCCAAAAACATTCAGTACTTC
TRBV9	TRBD2	.	TRBJ2-1	CASSVAAGGINNEQFF	TGTGCCAGCAGCGTAGCAGCGGGAGGGATCAACAATGAGCAGTTCTTC
TRBV5-1	TRBD1	.	TRBJ2-2	CASRPGQGVREELFF	TGCGCCAGCAGACCCGGACAGGGAGTGAGGGAGGAGCTGTTTTTT
TRBV19	TRBD1	few	TRBJ1-2	CASTRQGYGYTF	TGTGCCAGTACACGACAGGGGTATGGCTACACCTTC
TRBV19	.	.	TRBJ2-3	CASSYRAARLGHTQYF	TGTGCCAGTAGTTACAGGGCCGCGCGTCTAGGGCATACGCAGTATTTT
TRBV19	.	.	TRBJ2-1	CASSLLEGDNFYNEQFF	TGTGCCAGTAGTCTTCTTGAGGGGGACAACTTCTACAATGAGCAGTTCTTC
TRBV5-1	.	once	TRBJ2-3	CASRERTDTQYF	TGCGCCAGCAGGGAGCGCACAGATACGCAGTATTTT
TRBV13	TRBD2	.	TRBJ2-7	CASSLGGTSGAYEQYF	TGTGCCAGCAGCTTAGGGGGGACTAGCGGGGCATACGAGCAGTACTTC
TRBV9	.	.	TRBJ2-2	CASSVEAPANTGELFF	TGTGCCAGCAGCGTAGAAGCTCCTGCGAACACCGGGGAGCTGTTTTTT
TRBV27	.	.	TRBJ1-5	CATQGDSLGGQPQHF	TGTGCCACCCAAGGGGATTCCCTCGGCGGTCAGCCCCAGCATTTT
TRBV7-2	.	.	TRBJ2-5	CASSLDLGRQETQYF	TGTGCCAGCAGCTTAGATCTAGGCAGACAAGAGACCCAGTACTTC
TRBV7-3	.	.	TRBJ2-7	CASSLTRGPYEQYF	TGTGCCAGCAGCCTAACTAGGGGCCCTTACGAGCAGTACTTC
TRBV5-1	.	.	TRBJ1-4	CASSLGGRGEKKLFF	TGCGCCAGCAGCTTGGGGGGCAGGGGAGAGAAAAAACTGTTTTTT
TRBV6-5	.	.	TRBJ2-1	CASRKWGEEDNEQFF	TGTGCCAGCAGGAAGTGGGGGGAAGAGGACAATGAGCAGTTCTTC
TRBV28	TRBD2	.	TRBJ2-7	CASSLVGGRIYEQYF	TGTGCCAGCAGTTTAGTCGGGGGGAGGATATACGAGCAGTACTTC